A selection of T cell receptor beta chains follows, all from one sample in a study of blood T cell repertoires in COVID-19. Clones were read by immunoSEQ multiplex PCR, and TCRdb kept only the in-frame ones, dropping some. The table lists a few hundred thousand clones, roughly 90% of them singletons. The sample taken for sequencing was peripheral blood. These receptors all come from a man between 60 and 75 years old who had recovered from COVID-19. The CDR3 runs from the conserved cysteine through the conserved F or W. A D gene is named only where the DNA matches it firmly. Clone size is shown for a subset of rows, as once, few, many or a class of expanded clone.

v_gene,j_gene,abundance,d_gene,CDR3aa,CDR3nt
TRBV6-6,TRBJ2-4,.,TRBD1,CASKADRGLKNIQYF,TGTGCCAGCAAAGCGGACAGGGGGCTCAAAAACATTCAGTACTTC
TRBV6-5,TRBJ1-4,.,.,CASSYWENGNEKLFF,TGTGCCAGCAGTTACTGGGAGAACGGAAATGAAAAACTGTTTTTT
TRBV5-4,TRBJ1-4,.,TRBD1,CASRRGGQGSEVGEKLFF,TGTGCCAGCAGACGTGGCGGACAGGGGTCGGAAGTGGGTGAAAAACTGTTTTTT
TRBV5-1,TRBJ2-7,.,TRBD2,CASSLGGLAGETYEQYF,TGCGCCAGCAGCTTGGGCGGACTAGCGGGGGAAACCTACGAGCAGTACTTC
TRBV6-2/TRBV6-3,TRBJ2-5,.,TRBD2,CASSPLGSGGRETQYF,TGTGCCAGCAGTCCCCTTGGCAGCGGGGGAAGGGAGACCCAGTACTTC
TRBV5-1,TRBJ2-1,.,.,CASSFPDMPSSYNEQFF,TGCGCCAGCAGCTTTCCCGACATGCCGAGCTCCTACAATGAGCAGTTCTTC
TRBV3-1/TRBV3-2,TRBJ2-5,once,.,CASSQVVETQYF,TGTGCCAGCAGCCAAGTCGTCGAGACCCAGTACTTC
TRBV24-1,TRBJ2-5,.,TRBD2,CATSVAGTSAKTQYF,TGTGCCACCAGTGTGGCGGGCACTAGCGCGAAGACCCAGTACTTC
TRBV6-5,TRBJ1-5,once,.,CASSYELNQPQHF,TGTGCCAGCAGCTACGAACTCAATCAACCCCAGCATTTT
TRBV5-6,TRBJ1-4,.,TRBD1,CASRFRGRAEKLFF,TGTGCCAGCAGATTTAGGGGGCGAGCGGAAAAACTGTTTTTT
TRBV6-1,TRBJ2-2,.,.,CASSESITGELFF,TGTGCCAGCAGTGAAAGCATCACCGGGGAGCTGTTTTTT
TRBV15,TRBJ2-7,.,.,CATSRDDGGFGYEQYF,TGTGCCACCAGCAGAGATGATGGGGGGTTCGGCTACGAGCAGTACTTC
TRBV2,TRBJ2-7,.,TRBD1,CASRDRLTYEQYF,TGTGCCAGCAGGGACAGGCTAACCTACGAGCAGTACTTC
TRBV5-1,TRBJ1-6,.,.,CASSHDSNNSPLHF,TGCGCCAGCAGCCACGACAGTAATAATTCACCCCTCCACTTT
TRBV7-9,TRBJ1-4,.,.,CASSSTGGREKLFF,TGTGCCAGCAGCTCTACGGGGGGACGGGAAAAACTGTTTTTT
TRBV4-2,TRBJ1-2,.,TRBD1,CASSQGGQGMYGYTF,TGTGCCAGCAGCCAAGGGGGACAGGGGATGTATGGCTACACCTTC
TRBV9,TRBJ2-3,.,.,CASSAGYTQYF,TGTGCCAGCAGCGCAGGATATACGCAGTATTTT
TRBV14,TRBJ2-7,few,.,CASSPGFWHQYF,TGTGCCAGCAGCCCCGGGTTTTGGCATCAGTACTTC
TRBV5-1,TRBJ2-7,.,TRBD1,CASSLGAGGFEQYF,TGCGCCAGCAGCTTGGGGGCAGGGGGCTTCGAGCAGTACTTC
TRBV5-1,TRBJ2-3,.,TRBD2,CASSLGHTSAGTDTQYF,TGCGCCAGCAGCTTGGGGCATACTAGCGCAGGCACAGATACGCAGTATTTT
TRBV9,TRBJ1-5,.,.,CASSAGGGGGNQPQHF,TGTGCCAGCAGCGCGGGTGGGGGAGGAGGCAATCAGCCCCAGCATTTT
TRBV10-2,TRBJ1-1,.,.,CASSERLAGAFF,TGCGCCAGCAGTGAGAGGCTCGCCGGGGCTTTCTTT
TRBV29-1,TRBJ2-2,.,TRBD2,CSAGAGGNTGELFF,TGCAGCGCGGGAGCGGGGGGGAACACCGGGGAGCTGTTTTTT
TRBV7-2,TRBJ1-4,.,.,CASSLQAFNEKLFF,TGTGCCAGCAGCCTCCAGGCCTTCAATGAAAAACTGTTTTTT
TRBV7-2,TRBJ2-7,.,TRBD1,CASSLKWTGNMIYEQYF,TGTGCCAGCAGCTTAAAGTGGACAGGGAATATGATTTACGAGCAGTACTTC
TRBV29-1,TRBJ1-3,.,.,CSVQGLTNTIYF,TGCAGCGTACAGGGTTTAACAAACACCATATATTTT
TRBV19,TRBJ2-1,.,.,CASSTGFRGAAEYNEQFF,TGTGCCAGTAGTACCGGATTTCGGGGGGCCGCGGAATACAATGAGCAGTTCTTC
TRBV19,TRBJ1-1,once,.,CASSIGGIGTEAFF,TGTGCCAGTAGTATAGGGGGCATAGGCACTGAAGCTTTCTTT
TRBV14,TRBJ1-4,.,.,CASSRGTYEKLFF,TGTGCCAGCAGTCGGGGTACATACGAAAAACTGTTTTTT
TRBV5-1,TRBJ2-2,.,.,CASSLQHPNTGELFF,TGCGCCAGCAGCTTGCAACATCCGAACACCGGGGAGCTGTTTTTT
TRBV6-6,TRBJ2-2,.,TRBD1,CASRTGTGGNTGELFF,TGTGCCAGCAGGACCGGGACAGGGGGCAACACCGGGGAGCTGTTTTTT
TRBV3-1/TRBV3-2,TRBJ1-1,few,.,CASSQNSDNTEAFF,TGTGCCAGCAGCCAGAACTCTGATAACACTGAAGCTTTCTTT
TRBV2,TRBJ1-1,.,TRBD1,CASRKDRVNTEAFF,TGTGCCAGCAGAAAAGACAGGGTGAACACTGAAGCTTTCTTT
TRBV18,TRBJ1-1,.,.,CASSPLIPQKAFF,TGTGCCAGCTCACCACTTATCCCACAAAAAGCTTTCTTT
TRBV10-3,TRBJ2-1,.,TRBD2,CAISEPRLANEQFF,TGTGCCATCAGTGAGCCCAGACTAGCCAATGAGCAGTTCTTC
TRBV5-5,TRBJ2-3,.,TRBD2,CASSLGLAGADTQYF,TGTGCCAGCAGCTTGGGACTAGCGGGGGCAGATACGCAGTATTTT
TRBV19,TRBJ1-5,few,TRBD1,CASMPGTGSNQPQHF,TGTGCCAGTATGCCCGGGACAGGCTCTAATCAGCCCCAGCATTTT
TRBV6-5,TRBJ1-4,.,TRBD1,CASSYSSGTGREKLFF,TGTGCCAGCAGTTACTCGTCCGGGACAGGGCGCGAAAAACTGTTTTTT
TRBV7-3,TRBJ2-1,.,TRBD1,CASSSHSTGKRQFF,TGTGCCAGCAGCTCCCACTCGACAGGGAAAAGGCAGTTCTTC
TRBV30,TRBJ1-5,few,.,CAWSSTRGGQPQHF,TGTGCCTGGAGTTCGACCAGGGGTGGTCAGCCCCAGCATTTT
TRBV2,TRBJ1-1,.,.,CASSPNREFTEAFF,TGTGCCAGCAGTCCCAACAGGGAGTTCACTGAAGCTTTCTTT
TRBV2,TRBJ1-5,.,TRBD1,CASLNRGRGVEYSNQPQHF,TGTGCCAGCTTGAACAGGGGGCGGGGGGTGGAATATAGCAATCAGCCCCAGCATTTT
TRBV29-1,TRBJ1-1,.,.,CSVKPTANTEAFF,TGCAGCGTTAAGCCGACAGCTAACACTGAAGCTTTCTTT
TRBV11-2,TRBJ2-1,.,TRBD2,CASSLGIAGGINEQFF,TGTGCCAGCAGCTTAGGGATAGCGGGGGGGATCAATGAGCAGTTCTTC
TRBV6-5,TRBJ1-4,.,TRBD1,CASSYSGGGEKLFF,TGTGCCAGCAGTTACTCAGGAGGGGGCGAAAAACTGTTTTTT
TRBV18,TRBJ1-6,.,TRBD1,CASSGQGINSPLHF,TGTGCCAGCTCAGGACAGGGGATAAATTCACCCCTCCACTTT
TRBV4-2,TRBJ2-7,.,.,CASSQDFGTAAPDEQYF,TGTGCCAGCAGCCAAGATTTCGGGACTGCTGCTCCTGACGAGCAGTACTTC
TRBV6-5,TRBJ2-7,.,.,CASRGTSSYEQYF,TGTGCCAGCAGGGGGACATCCTCCTACGAGCAGTACTTC
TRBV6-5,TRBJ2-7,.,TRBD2,CASRSGLAGSEQYF,TGTGCCAGCAGATCGGGACTAGCGGGAAGCGAGCAGTACTTC
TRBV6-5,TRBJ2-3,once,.,CASSYTIAGTDTQYF,TGTGCCAGCAGTTACACGATAGCCGGCACAGATACGCAGTATTTT
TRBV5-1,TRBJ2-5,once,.,CASTTGVGETQYF,TGCGCCAGCACAACGGGGGTGGGAGAGACCCAGTACTTC